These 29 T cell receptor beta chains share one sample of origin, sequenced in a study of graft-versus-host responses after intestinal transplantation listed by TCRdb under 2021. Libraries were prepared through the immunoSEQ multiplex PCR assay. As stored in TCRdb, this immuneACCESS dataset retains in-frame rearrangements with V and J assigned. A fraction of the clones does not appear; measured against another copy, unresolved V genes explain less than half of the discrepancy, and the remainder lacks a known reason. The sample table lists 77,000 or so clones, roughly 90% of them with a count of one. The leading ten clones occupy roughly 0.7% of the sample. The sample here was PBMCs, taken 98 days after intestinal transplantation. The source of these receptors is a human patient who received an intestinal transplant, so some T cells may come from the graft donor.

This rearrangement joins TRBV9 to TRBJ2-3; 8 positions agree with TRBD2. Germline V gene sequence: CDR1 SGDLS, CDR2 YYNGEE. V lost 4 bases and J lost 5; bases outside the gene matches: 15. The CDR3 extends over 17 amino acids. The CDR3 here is CASSLKATHREGDTQYF. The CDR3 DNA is TGTGCCAGCAGCCTAAAGGCTACCCACCGGGAGGGAGATACGCAGTATTTT.

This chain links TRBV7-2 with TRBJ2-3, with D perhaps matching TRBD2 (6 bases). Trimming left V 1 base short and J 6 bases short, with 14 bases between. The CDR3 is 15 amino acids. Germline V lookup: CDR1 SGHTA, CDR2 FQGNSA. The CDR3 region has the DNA TGTGCCAGCAGCTTAGGGGGGACTCGCAGGGATACGCAGTATTTT. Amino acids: CASSLGGTRRDTQYF. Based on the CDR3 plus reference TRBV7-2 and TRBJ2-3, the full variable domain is GAGVSQSPSNKVTEKGKDVELRCDPISGHTALYWYRQSLGQGLEFLIYFQGNSAPDKSGLPSDRFSAERTGGSVSTLTIQRTQQEDSAVYLCASSLGGTRRDTQYFGPGTRLTVL.

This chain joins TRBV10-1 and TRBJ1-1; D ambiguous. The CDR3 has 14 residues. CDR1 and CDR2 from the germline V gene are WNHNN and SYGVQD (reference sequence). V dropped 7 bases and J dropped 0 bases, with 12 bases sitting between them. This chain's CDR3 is CASMASSMNTEAFF. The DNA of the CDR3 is TGCGCCAGCATGGCATCGAGCATGAACACTGAAGCTTTCTTT.

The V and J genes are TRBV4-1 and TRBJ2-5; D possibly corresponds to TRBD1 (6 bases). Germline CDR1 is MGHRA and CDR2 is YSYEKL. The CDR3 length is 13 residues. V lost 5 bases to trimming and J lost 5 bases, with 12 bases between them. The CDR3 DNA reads TGCGCCAGCAGCAAACAGGGTGTGGAGACCCAGTACTTC. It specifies CASSKQGVETQYF.

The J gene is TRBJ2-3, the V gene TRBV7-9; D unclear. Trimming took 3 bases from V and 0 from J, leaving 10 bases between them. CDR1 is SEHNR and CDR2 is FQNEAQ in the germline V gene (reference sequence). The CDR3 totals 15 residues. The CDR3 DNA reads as TGTGCCAGCAGCTTCAACAGTGCTAGCACAGATACGCAGTATTTT. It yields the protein CASSFNSASTDTQYF. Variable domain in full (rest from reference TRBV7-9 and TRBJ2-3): DTGVSQNPRHKITKRGQNVTFRCDPISEHNRLYWYRQTLGQGPEFLTYFQNEAQLEKSRLLSDRFSAERPKGSFSTLEIQRTEQGDSAMYLCASSFNSASTDTQYFGPGTRLTVL.

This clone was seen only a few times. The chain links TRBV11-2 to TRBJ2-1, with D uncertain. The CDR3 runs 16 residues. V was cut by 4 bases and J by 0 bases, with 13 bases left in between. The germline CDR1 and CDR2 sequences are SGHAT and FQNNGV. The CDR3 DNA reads TGTGCCAGCAGCTCACTCCTGCCAAGCTCCTACAATGAGCAGTTCTTC. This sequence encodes CASSSLLPSSYNEQFF.

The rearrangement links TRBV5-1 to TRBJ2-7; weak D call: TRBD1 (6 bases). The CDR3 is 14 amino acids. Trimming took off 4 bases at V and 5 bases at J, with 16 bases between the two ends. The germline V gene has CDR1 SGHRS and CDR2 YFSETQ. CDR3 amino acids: CASSHLTGTHEQYF. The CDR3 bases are TGCGCCAGCAGCCACCTTACAGGGACCCACGAGCAGTACTTC.

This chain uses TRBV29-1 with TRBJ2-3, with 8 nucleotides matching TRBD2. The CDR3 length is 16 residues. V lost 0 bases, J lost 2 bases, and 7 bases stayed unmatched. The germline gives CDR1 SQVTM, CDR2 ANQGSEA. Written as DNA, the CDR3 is TGCAGCGTTGAAGAACCGGGAGGGTCCCCCACAGATACGCAGTATTTT. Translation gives CSVEEPGGSPTDTQYF.

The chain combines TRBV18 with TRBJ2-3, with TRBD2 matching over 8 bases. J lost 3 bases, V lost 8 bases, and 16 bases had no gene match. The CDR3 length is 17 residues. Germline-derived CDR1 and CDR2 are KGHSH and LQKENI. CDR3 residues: CASARGGSGLGTDTQYF. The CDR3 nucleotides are TGTGCCAGCGCCCGGGGGGGAAGCGGCCTCGGGACAGATACGCAGTATTTT.

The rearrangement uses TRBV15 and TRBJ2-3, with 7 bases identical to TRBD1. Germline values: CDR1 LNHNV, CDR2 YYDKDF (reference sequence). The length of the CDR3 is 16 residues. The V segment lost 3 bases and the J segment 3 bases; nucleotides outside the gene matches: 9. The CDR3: CATSSVDRDNTDTQYF. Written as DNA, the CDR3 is TGTGCCACCAGCAGCGTTGACAGGGATAATACAGATACGCAGTATTTT.

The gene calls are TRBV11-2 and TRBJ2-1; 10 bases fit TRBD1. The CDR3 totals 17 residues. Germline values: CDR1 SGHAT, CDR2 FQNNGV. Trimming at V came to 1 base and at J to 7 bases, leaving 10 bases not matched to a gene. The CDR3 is CASSLGPGTGVWNEQFF. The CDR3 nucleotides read TGTGCCAGCAGCTTAGGACCCGGGACAGGGGTGTGGAATGAGCAGTTCTTC.

CDR3 amino acids: CASSLQGRGNEKLFF. CDR3 bases: TGCGCCAGCAGCTTGCAGGGAAGGGGTAATGAAAAACTGTTTTTT. The chain joins TRBV5-1 to TRBJ1-4; D perhaps matches TRBD1 (5 bases). Germline V gene data show CDR1 as SGHRS and CDR2 as YFSETQ. Trimming pared 1 base from V and 4 bases from J, leaving 11 bases between. The CDR3 extends over 15 amino acids.

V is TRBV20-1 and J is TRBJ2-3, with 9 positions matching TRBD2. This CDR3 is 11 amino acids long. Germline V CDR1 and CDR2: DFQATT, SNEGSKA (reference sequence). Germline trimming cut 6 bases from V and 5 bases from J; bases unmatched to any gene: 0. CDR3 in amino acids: CSALAGDTQYF. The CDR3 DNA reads TGCAGTGCACTAGCGGGAGATACGCAGTATTTT.

The CDR3 spells CASSQDRALAGTDTQYF. The DNA of the CDR3 is TGTGCCAGCAGCCAAGATAGGGCACTAGCGGGCACAGATACGCAGTATTTT. This chain connects TRBV14 to TRBJ2-3; TRBD2 matches 8 bases. Germline V gives CDR1 SGHDN, CDR2 FVKESK. CDR3 size: 17 residues. Trimming cost V 0 bases and J 1 base; bases outside gene matches: 6.

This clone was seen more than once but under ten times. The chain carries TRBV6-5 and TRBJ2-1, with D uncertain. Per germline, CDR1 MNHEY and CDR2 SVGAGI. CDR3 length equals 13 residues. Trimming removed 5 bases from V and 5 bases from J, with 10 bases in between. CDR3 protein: CASSEQTHNEQFF. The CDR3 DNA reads TGTGCCAGCAGTGAGCAGACTCACAATGAGCAGTTCTTC.

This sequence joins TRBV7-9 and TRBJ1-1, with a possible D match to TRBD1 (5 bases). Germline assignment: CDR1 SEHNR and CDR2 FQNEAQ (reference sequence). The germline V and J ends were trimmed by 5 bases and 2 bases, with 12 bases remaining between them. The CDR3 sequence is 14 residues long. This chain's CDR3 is CASSPIGGNTEAFF. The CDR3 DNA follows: TGTGCCAGCAGCCCAATCGGGGGTAACACTGAAGCTTTCTTT.

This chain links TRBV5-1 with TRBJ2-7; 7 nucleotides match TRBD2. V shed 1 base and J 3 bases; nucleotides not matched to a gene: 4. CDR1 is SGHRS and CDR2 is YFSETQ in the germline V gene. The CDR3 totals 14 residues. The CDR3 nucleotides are TGCGCCAGCAGCTTGCCCCCGGGGGGCTACGAGCAGTACTTC. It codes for CASSLPPGGYEQYF.

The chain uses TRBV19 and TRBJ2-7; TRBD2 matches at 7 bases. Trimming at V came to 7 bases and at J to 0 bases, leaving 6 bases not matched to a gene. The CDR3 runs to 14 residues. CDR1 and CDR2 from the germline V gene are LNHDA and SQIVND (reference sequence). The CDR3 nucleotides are TGTGCCAGTAATCTAGCGGCGGGCTCCTACGAGCAGTACTTC. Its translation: CASNLAAGSYEQYF.

The CDR3 here is CAWSASEQFF. In DNA form, the CDR3 reads TGTGCCTGGAGTGCTAGCGAGCAGTTCTTC. The V and J genes are TRBV30 and TRBJ2-1, with D perhaps matching TRBD2 (5 bases). The germline V and J ends were trimmed by 1 base and 10 bases, with 5 bases remaining between them. This CDR3 is built from 10 residues. Germline lookup yields CDR1 GTSNPN and CDR2 SVGIG (reference sequence).

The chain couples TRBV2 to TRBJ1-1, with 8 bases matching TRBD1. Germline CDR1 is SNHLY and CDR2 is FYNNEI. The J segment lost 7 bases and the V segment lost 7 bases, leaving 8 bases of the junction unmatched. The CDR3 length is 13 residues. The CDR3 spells CASKGAGGVEAFF. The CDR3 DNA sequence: TGTGCCAGCAAAGGGGCAGGGGGCGTTGAAGCTTTCTTT.

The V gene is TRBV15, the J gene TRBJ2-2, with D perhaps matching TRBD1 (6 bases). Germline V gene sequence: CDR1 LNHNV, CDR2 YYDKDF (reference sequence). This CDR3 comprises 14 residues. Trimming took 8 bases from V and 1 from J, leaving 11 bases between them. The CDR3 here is CATGPDRNTGELFF. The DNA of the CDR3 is TGTGCCACCGGCCCGGACAGGAACACCGGGGAGCTGTTTTTT. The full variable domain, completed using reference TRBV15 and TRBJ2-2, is DAMVIQNPRYQVTQFGKPVTLSCSQTLNHNVMYWYQQKSSQAPKLLFHYYDKDFNNEADTPDNFQSRRPNTSFCFLDIRSPGLGDTAMYLCATGPDRNTGELFFGEGSRLTVL.

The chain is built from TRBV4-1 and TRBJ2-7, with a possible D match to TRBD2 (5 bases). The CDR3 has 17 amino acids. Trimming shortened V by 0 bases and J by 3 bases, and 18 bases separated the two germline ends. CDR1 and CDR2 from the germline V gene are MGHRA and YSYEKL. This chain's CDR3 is CASSQDPPRASIYEQYF. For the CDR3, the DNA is TGCGCCAGCAGCCAAGACCCTCCGCGGGCCTCCATCTACGAGCAGTACTTC.

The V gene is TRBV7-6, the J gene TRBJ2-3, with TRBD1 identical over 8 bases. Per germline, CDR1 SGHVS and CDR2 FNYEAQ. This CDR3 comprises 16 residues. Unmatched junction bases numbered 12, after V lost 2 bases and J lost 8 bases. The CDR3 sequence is CASSLSPDRALRTQYF. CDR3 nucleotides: TGTGCCAGCAGCTTATCCCCGGACAGGGCCCTGCGTACGCAGTATTTT.

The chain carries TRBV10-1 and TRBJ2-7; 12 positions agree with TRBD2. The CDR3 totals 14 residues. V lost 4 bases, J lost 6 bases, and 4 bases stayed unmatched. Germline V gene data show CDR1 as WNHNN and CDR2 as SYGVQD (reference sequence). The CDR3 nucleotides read TGCGCCAGCAGTGGGCAACTAGCGGGAGGCGAGCAGTACTTC. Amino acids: CASSGQLAGGEQYF.

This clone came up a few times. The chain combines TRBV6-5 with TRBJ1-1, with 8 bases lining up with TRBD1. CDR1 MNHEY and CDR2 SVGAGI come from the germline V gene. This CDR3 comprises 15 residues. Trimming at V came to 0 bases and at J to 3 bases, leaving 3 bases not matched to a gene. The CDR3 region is CASSYSGQAHTEAFF. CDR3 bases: TGTGCCAGCAGTTACTCGGGACAGGCTCACACTGAAGCTTTCTTT.

This CDR3 reads CASSPRTGDEQFF. DNA of the CDR3: TGTGCCAGCTCACCAAGGACAGGGGATGAGCAGTTCTTC. The genes are TRBV18 and TRBJ2-1, with TRBD1 matching 9 bases. Germline CDR1 is KGHSH and CDR2 is LQKENI. The CDR3 has 13 amino acids. V dropped 2 bases and J dropped 8; count of bases not matched to a gene: 1.

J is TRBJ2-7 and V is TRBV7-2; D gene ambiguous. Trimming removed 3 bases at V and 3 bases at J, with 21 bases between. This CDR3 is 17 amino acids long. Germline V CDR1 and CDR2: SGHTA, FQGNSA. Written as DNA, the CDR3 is TGTGCCAGCAGCTTTCTGGTTGACGAAACGAGAATCTACGAGCAGTACTTC. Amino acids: CASSFLVDETRIYEQYF.

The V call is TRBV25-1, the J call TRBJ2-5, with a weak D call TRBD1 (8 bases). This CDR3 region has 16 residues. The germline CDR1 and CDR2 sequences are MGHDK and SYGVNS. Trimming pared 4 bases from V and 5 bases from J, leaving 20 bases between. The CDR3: CASSASRGQGGETQYF. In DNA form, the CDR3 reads TGTGCCAGCAGTGCCTCCAGGGGGCAGGGAGGGGAGACCCAGTACTTC.

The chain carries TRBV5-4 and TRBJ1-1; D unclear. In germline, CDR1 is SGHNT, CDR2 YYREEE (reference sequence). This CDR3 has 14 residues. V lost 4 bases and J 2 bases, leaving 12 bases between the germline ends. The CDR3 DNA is TGTGCCAGCAGCCCCGAGCCTCACAACACTGAAGCTTTCTTT. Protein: CASSPEPHNTEAFF.